Shown below are 20 T cell receptor beta chains from a single sample sequenced in a study of T cells in Graves' hyperthyroidism and ophthalmopathy. Amplification targeted TCR beta CDR3 regions from RNA transcripts. The HTBI primer set drove a first-round RT-PCR of the TCR CDR3. TCRdb reprocessed the multiplex PCR reads via MiXCR and lists one record per CDR3 protein. Among roughly 580,000 distinct CDR3 sequences listed, 14% were seen once. The material sequenced was blood. These receptors all come from a woman in her twenties or thirties with Graves' hyperthyroidism that later progressed to Graves' ophthalmopathy.

This clonotype was found many times. This chain uses TRBV7-2 with TRBJ1-1, with 7 bases lining up with TRBD1. CDR3 length: 13 amino acids. Germline V gene sequence: CDR1 SGHTA, CDR2 FQGNSA. Unmatched junction bases numbered 8, after V lost 3 bases and J lost 10 bases. The CDR3 here is CASSFDRDSRAFF. CDR3 bases: TGTGCCAGCAGCTTCGATCGGGACAGTCGAGCTTTCTTT.

The rearrangement links TRBV7-9 to TRBJ1-6, with D unresolved. This CDR3 contains 14 residues. CDR1 and CDR2 from the germline V gene are SEHNR and FQNEAQ (reference sequence). Trimming took 6 bases from V and 9 from J, leaving 15 bases between them. This CDR3 is CASRRAVAGSPLHF. CDR3 nucleotides: TGTGCCAGCAGAAGAGCGGTCGCAGGTTCACCCCTCCACTTT.

This clonotype was seen repeatedly, ten times or more. The chain links TRBV11-3 to TRBJ1-1, with D perhaps TRBD1 (5 bases). From germline, CDR1 is SGHNT and CDR2 YENEEA. The V and J ends lost 3 bases and 1 base respectively, with 18 bases between them. This CDR3 region has 17 residues. The chain's CDR3 is CASSLAGTASPNTEAFF. The CDR3 DNA is TGTGCCAGCAGCTTGGCCGGGACTGCCTCGCCGAACACTGAAGCTTTCTTT.

In its sample, this clonotype was seen a few times. The J gene is TRBJ2-1, the V gene TRBV2; 9 bases fit TRBD1. Trimming at V came to 3 bases and at J to 3 bases, leaving 15 bases not matched to a gene. The CDR3 extends over 19 amino acids. Germline lookup yields CDR1 SNHLY and CDR2 FYNNEI. CDR3 nucleotides: TGTGCCAGCAGTGAGAGGTTAGGCTTCGGGACAGGGATCTACAATGAGCAGTTCTTC. Translated, it gives CASSERLGFGTGIYNEQFF.

This clonotype was seen many times. The V and J genes are TRBV7-3 and TRBJ1-5, with 9 bases that match TRBD1. Per germline, CDR1 SGHTA and CDR2 FQGTGA. The CDR3 has 14 amino acids. V dropped 4 bases and J dropped 6; count of bases not matched to a gene: 4. CDR3 sequence (DNA): TGTGCCAGCAGCTCCGGGACAGGGAGTCAGCCCCAGCATTTT. Translated: CASSSGTGSQPQHF.

This clonotype appeared many times. The chain uses TRBV11-2 and TRBJ2-1; no reliable D call. The CDR3 loop spans 14 amino acids. The V end lost 5 bases, the J end lost 9 bases, and 17 bases lay between the germline ends. Germline CDR1 reads SGHAT; CDR2 reads FQNNGV. In nucleotides, the CDR3 is TGTGCCAGCAGCCCGAGGAGACTCGGCCTTGAGCAGTTCTTC. Protein sequence: CASSPRRLGLEQFF.

This clonotype was detected ten times or more. The V gene is TRBV7-9, the J gene TRBJ2-7; 8 bases align to TRBD2. Germline CDR1 SEHNR, CDR2 FQNEAQ (reference sequence). This CDR3 has 14 amino acids. V lost 5 bases to trimming and J lost 7 bases; unmatched junction nucleotides: 10. The CDR3 DNA follows: TGTGCCAGCAGCGGAGCAGCGGGAGTGGGGGAGCAGTACTTC. It yields the protein CASSGAAGVGEQYF.

The table lists this clonotype with many counts. The genes are TRBV12-3 or TRBV12-4 and TRBJ1-5; the D is unclear. The V gene lost 0 bases and the J gene lost 0 bases, with 6 bases spanning the gap. The CDR3 runs 15 residues. The CDR3 loop reads CASSLAAVSNQPQHF. CDR3 bases: TGTGCCAGCAGTTTAGCGGCAGTTAGCAATCAGCCCCAGCATTTT.

Many counts were recorded for this clonotype. The chain couples TRBV18 to TRBJ2-1; 8 positions agree with TRBD1. The CDR3 runs 13 residues. V was clipped by 6 bases and J by 8 bases; unmatched bases: 6. Germline V lookup: CDR1 KGHSH, CDR2 LQKENI. The CDR3 loop is CASSADRVYEQFF. The CDR3 nucleotides read TGTGCCAGCTCGGCGGACAGGGTCTATGAGCAGTTCTTC.

V and J are TRBV6-1 and TRBJ2-3; no reliable D call. The V gene lost 6 bases and the J gene lost 2 bases, with 6 bases spanning the gap. The germline CDR1 and CDR2 sequences are MNHNS and SASEGT. This CDR3 is built from 12 residues. The CDR3 coding sequence is TGTGCCAGCAGGAGGTACACAGATACGCAGTATTTT. This sequence encodes CASRRYTDTQYF.

The table lists this clonotype with many counts. CDR3 coding DNA: TGTGCCAGCTCACCTGTGGGACGGTCGAACACTGAAGCTTTCTTT. Its protein product is CASSPVGRSNTEAFF. The chain joins TRBV18 to TRBJ1-1, with TRBD1 as a possible D gene (5 bases). This CDR3 contains 15 residues. Germline CDR1 is KGHSH and CDR2 is LQKENI. Trimming pared 3 bases from V and 1 base from J, leaving 12 bases between.

This clonotype has at least ten counts. V usage is TRBV2 and J usage is TRBJ1-5; TRBD1 aligns across 11 bases. Germline V gene lookup returns CDR1 SNHLY and CDR2 FYNNEI. V shed 6 bases and J 2 bases; nucleotides not matched to a gene: 15. This CDR3 has 19 residues. The CDR3 here is CASRGTGGGFSFGNQPQHF. The CDR3 DNA sequence: TGTGCCAGCAGGGGGACAGGGGGAGGATTTAGTTTCGGCAATCAGCCCCAGCATTTT.

This clonotype was detected only a few times. The genes are TRBV28 and TRBJ1-2; D gene ambiguous. Germline V lookup: CDR1 MDHEN, CDR2 SYDVKM. The CDR3 covers 14 residues. V was pared by 0 bases and J by 8 bases, with 13 bases between. CDR3 nucleotide sequence: TGTGCCAGCAGTTTATGGCGCAGCTTAAGCGGCTACACCTTC. Translating it yields CASSLWRSLSGYTF.

In this sample, this clonotype turned up many times. The chain has TRBV5-1 and TRBJ2-1; perhaps D is TRBD1 or TRBD2 (5 bases each). V was pared by 4 bases and J by 5 bases, with 19 bases between. The CDR3 consists of 16 residues. Germline-derived CDR1 and CDR2 are SGHRS and YFSETQ. For the CDR3, the DNA is TGCGCCAGCAGCCCGAACCCCGGGACGCATAACAATGAGCAGTTCTTC. The encoded protein is CASSPNPGTHNNEQFF.

Ten or more counts support this clonotype. The V and J genes are TRBV24-1 and TRBJ2-5, with D unclear. V gave up 7 bases and J gave up 0 bases, with 14 bases separating them. The V gene's germline CDR1 is KGHDR and CDR2 SFDVKD. This CDR3 has 15 amino acids. The CDR3 region has the DNA TGTGCCACCAGCCCCACCGAGAGGTACCAAGAGACCCAGTACTTC. Its protein product is CATSPTERYQETQYF.

In this sample, this clonotype turned up a few times. V usage is TRBV18 and J usage is TRBJ1-4, with a possible D match to TRBD1 (6 bases). Trimming stripped 3 bases from V and 1 base from J, with 6 bases between. Germline assignment: CDR1 KGHSH and CDR2 LQKENI. The CDR3 runs 14 residues. The CDR3 is CASSPRGTNEKLFF. CDR3 nucleotides: TGTGCCAGCTCACCCAGGGGAACTAATGAAAAACTGTTTTTT.

The chain is built from TRBV19 and TRBJ1-6; TRBD1 agrees at 7 bases. The CDR3 length is 14 residues. J gave up 5 bases and V 6 bases, and 4 bases lay outside the gene matches. Germline CDR1 LNHDA, CDR2 SQIVND (reference sequence). The CDR3 sequence is CASRGGQDNSPLHF. CDR3 nucleotide sequence: TGTGCCAGTAGAGGGGGCCAGGATAATTCACCCCTCCACTTT.

This chain joins TRBV10-3 and TRBJ2-2, with D perhaps given as TRBD1 or TRBD2 (5 bases each). Germline CDR1 ENHRY, CDR2 SYGVKD. The CDR3 is 13 amino acids. Trimming left V 8 bases short and J 6 bases short, with 13 bases between. The CDR3 loop is CAIGDGTSGELFF. The CDR3 DNA follows: TGTGCCATCGGGGACGGTACGTCCGGGGAGCTGTTTTTT.

This clonotype showed up many times. The gene calls are TRBV24-1 and TRBJ1-5; D possibly corresponds to TRBD1 (5 bases). Germline CDR1 is KGHDR and CDR2 is SFDVKD. The CDR3 is 15 amino acids. V was trimmed by 5 bases and J by 0 bases, leaving 10 bases between them. The CDR3 region has the DNA TGTGCCACCAGTGGGACACAGTATAGCAATCAGCCCCAGCATTTT. This translates into CATSGTQYSNQPQHF.

Only a few counts were recorded for this clonotype. V usage is TRBV19 and J usage is TRBJ1-1; possible D gene TRBD1, 6 bases. Between the trimmed V and J ends, which lost 7 bases and 1 base, there was a span of 10 bases. CDR1 is LNHDA and CDR2 is SQIVND in the germline V gene (reference sequence). The CDR3 is 13 residues long. CDR3 sequence reads: CASMGGQNTEAFF. DNA of the CDR3: TGTGCCAGTATGGGGGGACAGAACACTGAAGCTTTCTTT.